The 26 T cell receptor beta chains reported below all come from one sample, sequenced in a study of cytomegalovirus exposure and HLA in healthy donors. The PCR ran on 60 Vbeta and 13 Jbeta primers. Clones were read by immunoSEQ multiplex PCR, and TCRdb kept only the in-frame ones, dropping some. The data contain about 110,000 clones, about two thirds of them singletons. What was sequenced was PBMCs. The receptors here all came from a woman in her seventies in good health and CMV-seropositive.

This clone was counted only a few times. Written as DNA, the CDR3 is TGTGCCAGCGGGACAGGGGGGGAGAACACTGAAGCTTTCTTT. Translated, it gives CASGTGGENTEAFF. This rearrangement joins TRBV6-1 to TRBJ1-1; 11 nucleotides agree with TRBD1. This CDR3 contains 14 residues. Germline V CDR1 and CDR2: MNHNS, SASEGT. The V segment lost 8 bases and the J segment 1 base; nucleotides outside the gene matches: 3.

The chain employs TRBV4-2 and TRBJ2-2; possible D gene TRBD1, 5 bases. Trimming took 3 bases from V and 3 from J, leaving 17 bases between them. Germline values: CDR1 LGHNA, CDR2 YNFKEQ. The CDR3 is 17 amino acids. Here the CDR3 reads CASSQSTRGGDTGELFF. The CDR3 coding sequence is TGTGCCAGCAGCCAGTCGACAAGGGGTGGGGACACCGGGGAGCTGTTTTTT.

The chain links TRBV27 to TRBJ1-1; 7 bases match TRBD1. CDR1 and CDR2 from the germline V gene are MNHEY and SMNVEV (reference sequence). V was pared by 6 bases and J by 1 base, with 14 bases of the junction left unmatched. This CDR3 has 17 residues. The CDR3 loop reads CASSHNPPGTANTEAFF. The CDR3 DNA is TGTGCCAGCAGCCATAACCCACCCGGGACAGCGAACACTGAAGCTTTCTTT.

Here the CDR3 reads CASSARTAGRDTQYF. CDR3 bases: TGCGCCAGCAGCGCCCGGACTGCGGGTAGAGATACGCAGTATTTT. The V call is TRBV5-1, the J call TRBJ2-3, with D maybe TRBD2 (5 bases). There are 15 residues in the CDR3. V was pared by 4 bases and J by 5 bases, with 17 bases between. Germline V gene sequence: CDR1 SGHRS, CDR2 YFSETQ.

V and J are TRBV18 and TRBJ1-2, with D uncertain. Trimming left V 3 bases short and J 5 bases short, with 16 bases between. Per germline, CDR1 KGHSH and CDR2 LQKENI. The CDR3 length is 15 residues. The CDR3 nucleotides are TGTGCCAGCTCACCTGGGGAGGAACGGACTTATGGCTACACCTTC. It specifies CASSPGEERTYGYTF. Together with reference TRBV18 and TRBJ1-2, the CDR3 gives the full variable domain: NAGVMQNPRHLVRRRGQEARLRCSPMKGHSHVYWYRQLPEEGLKFMVYLQKENIIDESGMPKERFSAEFPKEGPSILRIQQVVRGDSAAYFCASSPGEERTYGYTFGSGTRLTVV.

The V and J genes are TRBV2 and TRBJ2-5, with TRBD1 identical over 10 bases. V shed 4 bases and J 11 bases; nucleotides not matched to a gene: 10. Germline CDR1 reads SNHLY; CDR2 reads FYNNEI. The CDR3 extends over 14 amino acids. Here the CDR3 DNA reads TGTGCCAGCAGTGCGAGACAGGGGGCTGGAGAGCAGTACTTC. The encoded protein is CASSARQGAGEQYF. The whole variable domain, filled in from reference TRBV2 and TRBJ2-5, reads EPEVTQTPSHQVTQMGQEVILRCVPISNHLYFYWYRQILGQKVEFLVSFYNNEISEKSEIFDDQFSVERPDGSNFTLKIRSTKLEDSAMYFCASSARQGAGEQYFGPGTRLLVL.

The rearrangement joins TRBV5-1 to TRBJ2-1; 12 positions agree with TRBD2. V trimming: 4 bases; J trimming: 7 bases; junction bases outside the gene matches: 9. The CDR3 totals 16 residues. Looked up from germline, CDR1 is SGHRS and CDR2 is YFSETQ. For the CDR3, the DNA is TGCGCCAGCAGCCACCCCCTAGCGGGGGGGCAGAATGAGCAGTTCTTC. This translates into CASSHPLAGGQNEQFF. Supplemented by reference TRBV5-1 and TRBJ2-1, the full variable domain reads KAGVTQTPRYLIKTRGQQVTLSCSPISGHRSVSWYQQTPGQGLQFLFEYFSETQRNKGNFPGRFSGRQFSNSRSEMNVSTLELGDSALYLCASSHPLAGGQNEQFFGPGTRLTVL.

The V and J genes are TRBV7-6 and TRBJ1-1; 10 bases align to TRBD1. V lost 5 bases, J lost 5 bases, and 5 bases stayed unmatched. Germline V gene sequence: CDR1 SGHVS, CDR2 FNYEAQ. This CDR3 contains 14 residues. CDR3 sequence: CASSAGQGVTEAFF. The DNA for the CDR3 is TGTGCCAGCAGCGCCGGACAGGGGGTGACTGAAGCTTTCTTT.

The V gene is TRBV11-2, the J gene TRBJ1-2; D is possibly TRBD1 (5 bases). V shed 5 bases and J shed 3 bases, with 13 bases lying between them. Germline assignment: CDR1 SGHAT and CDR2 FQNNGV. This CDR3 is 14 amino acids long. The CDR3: CASSGKDNDYGYTF. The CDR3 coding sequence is TGTGCCAGCAGCGGAAAGGACAATGACTATGGCTACACCTTC. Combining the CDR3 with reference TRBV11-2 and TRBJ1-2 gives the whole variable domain EAGVAQSPRYKIIEKRQSVAFWCNPISGHATLYWYQQILGQGPKLLIQFQNNGVVDDSQLPKDRFSAERLKGVDSTLKIQPAKLEDSAVYLCASSGKDNDYGYTFGSGTRLTVV.

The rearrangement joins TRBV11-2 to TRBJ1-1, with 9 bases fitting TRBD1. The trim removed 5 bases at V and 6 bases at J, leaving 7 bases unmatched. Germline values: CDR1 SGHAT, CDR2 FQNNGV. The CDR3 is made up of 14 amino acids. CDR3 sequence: CASSEGQGRPEAFF. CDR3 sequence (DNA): TGTGCCAGCAGCGAGGGACAGGGCCGACCTGAAGCTTTCTTT.

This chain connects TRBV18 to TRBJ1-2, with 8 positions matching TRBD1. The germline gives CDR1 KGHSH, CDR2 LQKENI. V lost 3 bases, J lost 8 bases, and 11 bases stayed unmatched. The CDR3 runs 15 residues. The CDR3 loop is CASSPRDRQFRGYTF. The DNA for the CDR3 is TGTGCCAGCTCACCTCGGGACAGGCAATTTCGAGGCTACACCTTC.

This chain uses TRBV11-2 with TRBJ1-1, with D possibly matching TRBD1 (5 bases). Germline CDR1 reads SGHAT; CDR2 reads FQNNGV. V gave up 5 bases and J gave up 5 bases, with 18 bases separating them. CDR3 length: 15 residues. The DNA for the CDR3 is TGTGCCAGCAGCACCGCTCTCGGGGGACCGACTGAAGCTTTCTTT. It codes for CASSTALGGPTEAFF.

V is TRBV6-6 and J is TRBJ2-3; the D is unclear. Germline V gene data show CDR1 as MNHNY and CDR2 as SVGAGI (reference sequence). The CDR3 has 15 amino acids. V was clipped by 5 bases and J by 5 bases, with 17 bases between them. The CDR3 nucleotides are TGTGCCAGCAGTCAGAGGATTAGCCGGATAGATACGCAGTATTTT. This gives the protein CASSQRISRIDTQYF.

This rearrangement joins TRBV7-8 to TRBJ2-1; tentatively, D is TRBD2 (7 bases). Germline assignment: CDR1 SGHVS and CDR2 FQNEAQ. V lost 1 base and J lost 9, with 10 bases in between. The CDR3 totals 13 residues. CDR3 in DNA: TGTGCCAGCAGCTTAGAAGGGGGGGGTGAGCAGTTCTTC. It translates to CASSLEGGGEQFF.

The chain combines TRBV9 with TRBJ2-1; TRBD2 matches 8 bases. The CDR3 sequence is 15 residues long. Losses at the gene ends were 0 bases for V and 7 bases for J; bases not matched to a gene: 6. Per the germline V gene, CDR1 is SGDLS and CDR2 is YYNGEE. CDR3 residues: CASSVGSGVWNEQFF. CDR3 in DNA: TGTGCCAGCAGCGTAGGTAGCGGGGTGTGGAATGAGCAGTTCTTC.

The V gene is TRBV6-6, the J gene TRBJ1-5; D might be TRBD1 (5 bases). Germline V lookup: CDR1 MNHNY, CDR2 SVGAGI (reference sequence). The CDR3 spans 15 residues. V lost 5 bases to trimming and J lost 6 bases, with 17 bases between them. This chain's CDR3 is CASSTSQGGSQPQHF. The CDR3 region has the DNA TGTGCCAGCAGTACTTCTCAGGGAGGGAGTCAGCCCCAGCATTTT.

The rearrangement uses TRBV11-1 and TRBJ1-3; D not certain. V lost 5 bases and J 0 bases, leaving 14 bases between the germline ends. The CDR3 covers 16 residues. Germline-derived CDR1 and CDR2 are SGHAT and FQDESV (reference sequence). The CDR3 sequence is CASSLGLVSSGNTIYF. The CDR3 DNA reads TGTGCCAGCAGCCTCGGACTCGTCTCCTCTGGAAACACCATATATTTT. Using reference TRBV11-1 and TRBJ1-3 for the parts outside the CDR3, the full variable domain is EAEVAQSPRYKITEKSQAVAFWCDPISGHATLYWYRQILGQGPELLVQFQDESVVDDSQLPKDRFSAERLKGVDSTLKIQPAELGDSAMYLCASSLGLVSSGNTIYFGEGSWLTVV.

The CDR3 DNA follows: TGTGCCAGCTCACCGACAGGGCCCCAAGAGACCCAGTACTTC. Amino acid sequence: CASSPTGPQETQYF. This sequence joins TRBV18 and TRBJ2-5; 7 bases line up with TRBD1. The germline V gene encodes CDR1 KGHSH and CDR2 LQKENI. Trimming took 3 bases from V and 1 from J; bases not matched to a gene: 2. The CDR3 extends over 14 amino acids.

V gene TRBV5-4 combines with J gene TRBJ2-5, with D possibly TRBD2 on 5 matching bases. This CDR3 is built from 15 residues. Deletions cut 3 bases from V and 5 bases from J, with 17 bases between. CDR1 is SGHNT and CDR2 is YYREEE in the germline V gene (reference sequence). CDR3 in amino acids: CASSSKLEAWETQYF. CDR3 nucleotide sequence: TGTGCCAGCAGCTCAAAACTAGAGGCTTGGGAGACCCAGTACTTC.

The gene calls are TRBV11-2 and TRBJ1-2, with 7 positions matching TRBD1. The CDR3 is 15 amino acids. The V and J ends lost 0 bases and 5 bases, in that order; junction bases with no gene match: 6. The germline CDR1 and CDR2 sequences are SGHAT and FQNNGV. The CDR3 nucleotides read TGTGCCAGCAGCTTAGAGAGGGGGCATGGGTATGGCTACACCTTC. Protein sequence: CASSLERGHGYGYTF.

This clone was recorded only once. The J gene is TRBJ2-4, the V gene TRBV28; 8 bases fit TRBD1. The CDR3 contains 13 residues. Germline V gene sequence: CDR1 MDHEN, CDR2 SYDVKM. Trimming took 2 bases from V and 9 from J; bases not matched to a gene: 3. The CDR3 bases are TGTGCCAGCAGTTTAACAGGGGGAAGCATTCAGTACTTC. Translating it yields CASSLTGGSIQYF.

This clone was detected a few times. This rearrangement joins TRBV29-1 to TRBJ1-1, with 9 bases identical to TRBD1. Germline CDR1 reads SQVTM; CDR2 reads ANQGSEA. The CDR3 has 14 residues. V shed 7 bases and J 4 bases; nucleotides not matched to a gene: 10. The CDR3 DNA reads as TGCAGCGCCCTGGGACAGGGAACGGGCACTGAAGCTTTCTTT. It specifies CSALGQGTGTEAFF.

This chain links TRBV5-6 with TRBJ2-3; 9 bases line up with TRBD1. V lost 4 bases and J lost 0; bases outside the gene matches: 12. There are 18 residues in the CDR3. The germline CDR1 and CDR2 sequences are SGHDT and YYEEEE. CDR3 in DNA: TGTGCCAGCAGCCAAACTCGGACAGGGGCAATAAGCACAGATACGCAGTATTTT. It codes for CASSQTRTGAISTDTQYF.

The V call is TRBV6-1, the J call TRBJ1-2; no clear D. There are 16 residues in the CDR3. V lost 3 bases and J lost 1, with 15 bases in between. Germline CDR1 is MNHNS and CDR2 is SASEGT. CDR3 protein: CASSDGRLGLNYGYTF. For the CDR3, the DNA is TGTGCCAGCAGTGACGGCAGGTTGGGCCTTAACTATGGCTACACCTTC.

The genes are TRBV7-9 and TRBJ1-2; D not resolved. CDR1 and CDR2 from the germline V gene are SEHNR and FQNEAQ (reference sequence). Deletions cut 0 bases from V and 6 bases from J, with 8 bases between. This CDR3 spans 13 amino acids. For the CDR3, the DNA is TGTGCCAGCAGCTTAGCCGAATCAGATGGCTACACCTTC. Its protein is CASSLAESDGYTF.

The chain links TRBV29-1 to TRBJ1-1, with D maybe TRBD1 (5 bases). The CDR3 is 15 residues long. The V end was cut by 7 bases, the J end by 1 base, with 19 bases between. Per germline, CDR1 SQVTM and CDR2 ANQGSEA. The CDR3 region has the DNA TGCAGCGGCAAGAATGGGGCAGCTACGAACACTGAAGCTTTCTTT. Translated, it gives CSGKNGAATNTEAFF.